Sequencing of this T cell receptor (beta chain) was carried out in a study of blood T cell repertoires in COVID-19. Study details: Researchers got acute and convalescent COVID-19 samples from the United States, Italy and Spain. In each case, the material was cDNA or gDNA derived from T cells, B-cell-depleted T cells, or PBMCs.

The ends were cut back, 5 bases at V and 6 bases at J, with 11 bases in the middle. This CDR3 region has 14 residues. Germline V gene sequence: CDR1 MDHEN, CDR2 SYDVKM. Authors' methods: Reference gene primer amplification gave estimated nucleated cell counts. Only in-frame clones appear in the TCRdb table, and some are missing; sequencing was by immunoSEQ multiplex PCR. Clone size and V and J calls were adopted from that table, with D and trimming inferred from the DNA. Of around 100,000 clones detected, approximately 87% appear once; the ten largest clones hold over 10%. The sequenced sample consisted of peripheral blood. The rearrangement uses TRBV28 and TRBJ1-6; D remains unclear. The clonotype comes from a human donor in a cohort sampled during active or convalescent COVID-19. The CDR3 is CASSPLASNSPLHF. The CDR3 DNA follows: TGTGCCAGCAGTCCTCTAGCGAGTAATTCACCCCTCCACTTT.